This T cell receptor beta chain appears in the sequencing data of a study of tumor-infiltrating lymphocytes in primary liver carcinoma. General observations from the study: No more than about 8-24% of top clones could be seen in all five tumor regions. Blood's top-250-clone fraction was significantly lower than that of tumors (p = 0.039).

Synthesis of TCR beta cDNA was carried out from 450 to 650 ng total RNA with a constant-region primer. Three nested multiplex PCR rounds, a slightly modified ARM-PCR method, built the TCR beta libraries. The first two PCR rounds used TRBV1-TRBV30 forward primers with a C-beta reverse primer, nine to ten cycles each. TCRdb independently ran MiXCR on the multiplex PCR reads; one entry per CDR3 protein. The sample has 90,000 to 150,000 distinct CDR3 sequences, approximately 70% seen once. This clonotype was observed many times. What it binds is not known. This could be a read error, since a much larger clone is one nucleotide away. The germline V gene encodes CDR1 SGHAT and CDR2 FQDESV (reference sequence). This CDR3 contains 15 residues. The study co-extracted DNA and RNA from around 20-30 mg of unsorted bulk tissue.

V and J are TRBV11-1 and TRBJ1-4; weak D call: TRBD1 (6 bases). The TCR sequence derives from a woman aged 55-69 years with primary liver carcinoma and hepatitis B virus infection. What was sequenced was liver tumor tissue from sampling region 1. Subset specified: tumor region T1, superior pole. CDR3 sequence (DNA): TGTGCCAGCAGCTTACTACAGGGAGCTAATGAAAAACTGGTTTTT. Translation: CASSLLQGANEKLVF. Full variable domain (remainder filled in from reference TRBV11-1 and TRBJ1-4): EAEVAQSPRYKITEKSQAVAFWCDPISGHATLYWYRQILGQGPELLVQFQDESVVDDSQLPKDRFSAERLKGVDSTLKIQPAELGDSAMYLCASSLLQGANEKLVFGSGTQLSVL.